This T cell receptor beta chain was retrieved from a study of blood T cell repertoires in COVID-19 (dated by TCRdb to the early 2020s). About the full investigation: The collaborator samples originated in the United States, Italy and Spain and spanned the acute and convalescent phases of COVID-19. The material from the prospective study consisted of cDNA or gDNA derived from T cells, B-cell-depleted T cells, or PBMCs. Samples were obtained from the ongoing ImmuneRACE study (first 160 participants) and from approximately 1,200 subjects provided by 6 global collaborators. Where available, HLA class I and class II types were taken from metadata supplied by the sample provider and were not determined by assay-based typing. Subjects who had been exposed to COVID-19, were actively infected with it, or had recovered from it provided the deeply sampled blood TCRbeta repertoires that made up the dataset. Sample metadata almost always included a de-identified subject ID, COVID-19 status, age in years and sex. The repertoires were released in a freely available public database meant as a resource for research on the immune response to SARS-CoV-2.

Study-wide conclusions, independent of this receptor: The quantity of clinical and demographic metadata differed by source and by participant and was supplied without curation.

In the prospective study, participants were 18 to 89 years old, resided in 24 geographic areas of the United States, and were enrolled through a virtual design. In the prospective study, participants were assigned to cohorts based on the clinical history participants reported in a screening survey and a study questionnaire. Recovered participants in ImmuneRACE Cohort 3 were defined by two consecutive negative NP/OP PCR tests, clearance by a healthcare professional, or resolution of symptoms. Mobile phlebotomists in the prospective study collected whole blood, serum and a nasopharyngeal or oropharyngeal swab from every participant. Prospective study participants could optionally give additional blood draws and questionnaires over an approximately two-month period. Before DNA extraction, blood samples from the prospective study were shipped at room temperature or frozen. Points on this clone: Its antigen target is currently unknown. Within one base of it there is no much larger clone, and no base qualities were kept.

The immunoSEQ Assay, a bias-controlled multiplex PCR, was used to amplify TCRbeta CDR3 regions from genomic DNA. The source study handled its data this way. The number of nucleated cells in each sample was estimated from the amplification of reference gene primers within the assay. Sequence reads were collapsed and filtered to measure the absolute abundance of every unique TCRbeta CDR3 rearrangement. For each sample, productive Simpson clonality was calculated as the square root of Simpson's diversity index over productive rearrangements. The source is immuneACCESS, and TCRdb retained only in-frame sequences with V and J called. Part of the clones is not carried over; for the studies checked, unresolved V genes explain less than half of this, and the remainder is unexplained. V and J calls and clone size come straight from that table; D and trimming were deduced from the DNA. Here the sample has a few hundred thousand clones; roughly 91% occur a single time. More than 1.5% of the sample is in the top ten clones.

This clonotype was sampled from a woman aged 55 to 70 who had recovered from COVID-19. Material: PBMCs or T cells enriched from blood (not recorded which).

The sequence in DNA is TGTGCCAGCAGCGTAGATCCTGGGGGGGCCCGGCGGGCTTTCTTT. Translated, this gives CASSVDPGGARRAFF. The chain was built from TRBV9 and TRBJ1-1, with a tentative D gene TRBD1 over 6 matching bases. Trimming at the junction amounts to 0 bases on V and 11 bases on J, and the germline ends lie 20 bases apart. Spanning cysteine to phenylalanine, the CDR3 consists of 15 amino acids. The DNA shown is the 45-base CDR3, in frame from base 1. CDR1 and CDR2 are drawn from the germline V gene: SGDLS, YYNGEE.